The clone carrying this T cell receptor (beta chain) has a handful of counts. No antigen is known for it. The hyperthyroidism was newly diagnosed and had lasted under 2 months; the patients were aged 18 to 65. Clinical symptoms, serum thyroxine, TRAb, thyroid ultrasound and orbital computed tomography established diagnosis. These data belong to a study of T cells in Graves' hyperthyroidism and ophthalmopathy. Overall study: Blood was drawn when the patient was first diagnosed and still untreated.

Germline V CDR1 and CDR2: MDHEN, SYDVKM. The CDR3 has 18 amino acids. Between the trimmed V and J ends, which lost 2 bases and 0 bases, there was a span of 17 bases. Findings and caveats of the study: The model predicted ophthalmopathy a median approximately 6.3 months before onset.

The CDR3 regions of TCR beta were amplified from RNA transcripts. Carried out on the TCR CDR3, a first-round RT-PCR used the HTBI primer set. From the multiplex PCR reads, TCRdb called clonotypes with MiXCR, one entry per CDR3 protein. The profile shows about 290,000 distinct CDR3 sequences, approximately 17% of them singletons. The V call is TRBV28, the J call TRBJ2-4; D is tentatively TRBD1 or TRBD2 (6 bases each). The sequence derives from a man under 40 with Graves' hyperthyroidism. Sequencing used blood. This chain's CDR3 is CASSLRGAGRIAKNIQYF. The CDR3 DNA reads as TGTGCCAGCAGTTTAAGGGGGGCAGGACGTATAGCCAAAAACATTCAGTACTTC. Combining the CDR3 with reference TRBV28 and TRBJ2-4 gives the whole variable domain DVKVTQSSRYLVKRTGEKVFLECVQDMDHENMFWYRQDPGLGLRLIYFSYDVKMKEKGDIPEGYSVSREKKERFSLILESASTNQTSMYLCASSLRGAGRIAKNIQYFGAGTRLSVL.